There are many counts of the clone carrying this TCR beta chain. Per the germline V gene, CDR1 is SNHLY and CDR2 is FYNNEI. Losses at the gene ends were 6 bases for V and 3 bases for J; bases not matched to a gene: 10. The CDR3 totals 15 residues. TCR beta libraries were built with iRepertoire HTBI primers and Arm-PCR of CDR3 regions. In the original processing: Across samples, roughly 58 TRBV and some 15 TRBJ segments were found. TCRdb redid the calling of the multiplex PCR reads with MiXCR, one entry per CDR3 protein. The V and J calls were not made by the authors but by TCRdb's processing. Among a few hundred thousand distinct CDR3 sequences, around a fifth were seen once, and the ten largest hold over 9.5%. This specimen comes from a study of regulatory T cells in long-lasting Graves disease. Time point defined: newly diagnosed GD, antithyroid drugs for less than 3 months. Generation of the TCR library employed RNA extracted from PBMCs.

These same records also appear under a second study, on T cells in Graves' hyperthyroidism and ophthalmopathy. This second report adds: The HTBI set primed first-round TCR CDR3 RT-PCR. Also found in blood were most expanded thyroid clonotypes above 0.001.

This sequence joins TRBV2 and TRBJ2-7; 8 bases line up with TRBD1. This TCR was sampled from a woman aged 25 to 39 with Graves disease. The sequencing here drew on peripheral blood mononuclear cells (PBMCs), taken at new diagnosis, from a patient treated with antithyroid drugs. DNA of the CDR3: TGTGCCAGCAGAGGAGGGGCAGGGGGCTTCTACGAGCAGTACTTC. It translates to CASRGGAGGFYEQYF.